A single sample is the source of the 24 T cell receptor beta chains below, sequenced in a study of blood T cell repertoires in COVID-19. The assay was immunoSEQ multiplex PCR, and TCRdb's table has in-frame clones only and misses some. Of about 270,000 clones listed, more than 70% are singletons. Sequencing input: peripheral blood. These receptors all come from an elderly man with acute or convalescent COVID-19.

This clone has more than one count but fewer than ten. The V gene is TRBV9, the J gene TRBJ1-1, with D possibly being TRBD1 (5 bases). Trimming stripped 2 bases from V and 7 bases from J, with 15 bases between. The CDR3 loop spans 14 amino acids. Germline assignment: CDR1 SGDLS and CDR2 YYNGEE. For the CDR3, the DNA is TGTGCCAGCAGCGTGGGTCCGGAGGGGATTGAAGCTTTCTTT. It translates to CASSVGPEGIEAFF.

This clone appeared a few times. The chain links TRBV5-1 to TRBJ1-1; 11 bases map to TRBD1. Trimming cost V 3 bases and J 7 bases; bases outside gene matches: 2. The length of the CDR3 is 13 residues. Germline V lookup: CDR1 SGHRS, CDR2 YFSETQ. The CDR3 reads CASSSGTGGEAFF. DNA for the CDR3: TGCGCCAGCAGCTCCGGGACAGGGGGTGAAGCTTTCTTT.

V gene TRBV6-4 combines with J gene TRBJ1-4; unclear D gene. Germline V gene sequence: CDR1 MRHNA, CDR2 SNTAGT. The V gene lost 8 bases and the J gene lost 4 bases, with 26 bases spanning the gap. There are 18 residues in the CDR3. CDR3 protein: CASHQVERPPKFNEKLFF. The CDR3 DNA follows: TGTGCCAGCCACCAAGTGGAGAGGCCCCCGAAGTTTAATGAAAAACTGTTTTTT.

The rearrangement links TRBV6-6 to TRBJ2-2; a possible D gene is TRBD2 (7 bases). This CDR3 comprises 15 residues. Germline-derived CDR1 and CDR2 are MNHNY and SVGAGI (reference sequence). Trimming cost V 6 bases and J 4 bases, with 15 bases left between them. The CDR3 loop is CASRNRGAGTGELFF. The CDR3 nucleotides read TGTGCCAGCAGAAACCGGGGGGCGGGCACCGGGGAGCTGTTTTTT.

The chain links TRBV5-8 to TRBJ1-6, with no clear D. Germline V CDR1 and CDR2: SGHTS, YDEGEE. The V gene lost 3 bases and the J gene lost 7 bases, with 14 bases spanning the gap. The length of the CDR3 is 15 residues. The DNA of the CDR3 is TGTGCCAGCAGCTCCGGGAGACTTATAAATTCACCCCTCCACTTT. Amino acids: CASSSGRLINSPLHF.

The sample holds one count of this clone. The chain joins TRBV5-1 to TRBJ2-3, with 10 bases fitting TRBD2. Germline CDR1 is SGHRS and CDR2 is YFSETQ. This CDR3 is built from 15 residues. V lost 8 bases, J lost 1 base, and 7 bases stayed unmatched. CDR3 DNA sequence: TGCGCCAGTCGGACTAGCGGCGGCCGCACAGATACGCAGTATTTT. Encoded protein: CASRTSGGRTDTQYF.

This CDR3 reads CASSLSGGAGETQYF. In DNA form, the CDR3 reads TGCGCCAGCAGCTTGAGCGGGGGGGCCGGTGAGACCCAGTACTTC. The V gene is TRBV5-1, the J gene TRBJ2-5, with TRBD2 identical over 10 bases. The V segment lost 1 base and the J segment 5 bases; nucleotides outside the gene matches: 5. The CDR3 consists of 15 residues. Germline-derived CDR1 and CDR2 are SGHRS and YFSETQ.

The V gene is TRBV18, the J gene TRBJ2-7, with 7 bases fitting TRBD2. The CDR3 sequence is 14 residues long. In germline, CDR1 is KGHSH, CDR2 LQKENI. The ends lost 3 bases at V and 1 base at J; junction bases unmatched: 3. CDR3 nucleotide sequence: TGTGCCAGCTCACCTTCGCGGGGGTCCTACGAGCAGTACTTC. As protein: CASSPSRGSYEQYF.

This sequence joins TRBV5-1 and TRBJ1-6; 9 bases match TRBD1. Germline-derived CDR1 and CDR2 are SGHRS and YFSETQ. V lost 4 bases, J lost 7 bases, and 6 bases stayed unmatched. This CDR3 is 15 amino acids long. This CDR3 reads CASSPDRGGNSPLHF. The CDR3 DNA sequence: TGCGCCAGCAGCCCGGACAGGGGAGGGAATTCACCCCTCCACTTT.

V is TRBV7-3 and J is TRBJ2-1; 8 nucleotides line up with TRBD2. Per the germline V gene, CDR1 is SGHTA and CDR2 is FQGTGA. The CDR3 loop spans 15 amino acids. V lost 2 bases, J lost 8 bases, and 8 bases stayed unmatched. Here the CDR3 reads CASSLFGTSGDEQFF. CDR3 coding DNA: TGTGCCAGCAGCTTATTCGGGACTAGTGGGGATGAGCAGTTCTTC.

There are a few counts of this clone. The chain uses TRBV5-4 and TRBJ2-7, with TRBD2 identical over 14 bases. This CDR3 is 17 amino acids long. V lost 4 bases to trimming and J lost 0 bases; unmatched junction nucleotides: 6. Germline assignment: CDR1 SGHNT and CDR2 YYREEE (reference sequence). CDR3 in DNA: TGTGCCAGCAGCATGGGACTAGCGGGGGCCCTCTCCTACGAGCAGTACTTC. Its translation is CASSMGLAGALSYEQYF.

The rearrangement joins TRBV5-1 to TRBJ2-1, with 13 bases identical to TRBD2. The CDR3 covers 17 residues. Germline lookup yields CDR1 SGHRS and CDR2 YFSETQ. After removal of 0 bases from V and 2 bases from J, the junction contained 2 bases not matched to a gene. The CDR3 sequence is CASSLGGLAGAYNEQFF. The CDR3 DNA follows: TGCGCCAGCAGCTTGGGTGGACTAGCGGGAGCCTACAATGAGCAGTTCTTC. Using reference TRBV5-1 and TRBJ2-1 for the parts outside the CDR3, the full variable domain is KAGVTQTPRYLIKTRGQQVTLSCSPISGHRSVSWYQQTPGQGLQFLFEYFSETQRNKGNFPGRFSGRQFSNSRSEMNVSTLELGDSALYLCASSLGGLAGAYNEQFFGPGTRLTVL.

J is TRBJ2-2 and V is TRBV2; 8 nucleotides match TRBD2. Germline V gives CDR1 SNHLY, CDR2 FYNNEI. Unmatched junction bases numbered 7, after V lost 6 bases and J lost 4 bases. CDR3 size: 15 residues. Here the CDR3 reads CASSLRGGRTGELFF. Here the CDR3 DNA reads TGTGCCAGCAGCCTACGGGGGGGCCGCACCGGGGAGCTGTTTTTT.

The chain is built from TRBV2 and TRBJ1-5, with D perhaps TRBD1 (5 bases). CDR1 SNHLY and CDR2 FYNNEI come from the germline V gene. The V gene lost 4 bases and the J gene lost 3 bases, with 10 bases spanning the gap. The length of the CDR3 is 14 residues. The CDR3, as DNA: TGTGCCAGCAGTGTGGGGCTCCTCAATCAGCCCCAGCATTTT. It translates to CASSVGLLNQPQHF.

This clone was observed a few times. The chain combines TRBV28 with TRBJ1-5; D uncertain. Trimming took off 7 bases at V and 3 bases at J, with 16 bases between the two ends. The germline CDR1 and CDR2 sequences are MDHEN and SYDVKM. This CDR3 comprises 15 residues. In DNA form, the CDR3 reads TGTGCCAGCACCCCCTCATCAGGCTCCAATCAGCCCCAGCATTTT. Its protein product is CASTPSSGSNQPQHF.

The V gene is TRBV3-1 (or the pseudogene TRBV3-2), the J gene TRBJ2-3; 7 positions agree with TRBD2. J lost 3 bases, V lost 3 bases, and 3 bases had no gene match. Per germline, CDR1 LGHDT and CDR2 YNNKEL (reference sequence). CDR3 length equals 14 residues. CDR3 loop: CASSHRGVTDTQYF. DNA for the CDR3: TGTGCCAGCAGCCACCGGGGGGTGACAGATACGCAGTATTTT.

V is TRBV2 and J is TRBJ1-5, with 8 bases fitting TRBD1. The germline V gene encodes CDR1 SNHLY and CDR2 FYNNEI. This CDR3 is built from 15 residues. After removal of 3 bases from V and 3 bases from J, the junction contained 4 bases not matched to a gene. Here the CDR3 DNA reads TGTGCCAGCAGTGATCGGACAGGGAACAATCAGCCCCAGCATTTT. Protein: CASSDRTGNNQPQHF.

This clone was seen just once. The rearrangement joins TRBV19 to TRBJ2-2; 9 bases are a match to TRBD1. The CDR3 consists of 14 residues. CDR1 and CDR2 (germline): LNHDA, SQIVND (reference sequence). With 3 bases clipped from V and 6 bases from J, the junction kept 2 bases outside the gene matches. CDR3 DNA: TGTGCCAGTAGTATTAGGACAGGGGCCGGGGAGCTGTTTTTT. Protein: CASSIRTGAGELFF.

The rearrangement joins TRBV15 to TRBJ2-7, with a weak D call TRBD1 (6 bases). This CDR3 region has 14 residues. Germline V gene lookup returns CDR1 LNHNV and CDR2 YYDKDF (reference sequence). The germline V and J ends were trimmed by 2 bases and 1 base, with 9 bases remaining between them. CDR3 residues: CATSRRTVSYEQYF. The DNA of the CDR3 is TGTGCCACCAGCAGAAGGACAGTATCCTACGAGCAGTACTTC. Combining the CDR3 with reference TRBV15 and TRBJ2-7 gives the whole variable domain DAMVIQNPRYQVTQFGKPVTLSCSQTLNHNVMYWYQQKSSQAPKLLFHYYDKDFNNEADTPDNFQSRRPNTSFCFLDIRSPGLGDTAMYLCATSRRTVSYEQYFGPGTRLTVT.

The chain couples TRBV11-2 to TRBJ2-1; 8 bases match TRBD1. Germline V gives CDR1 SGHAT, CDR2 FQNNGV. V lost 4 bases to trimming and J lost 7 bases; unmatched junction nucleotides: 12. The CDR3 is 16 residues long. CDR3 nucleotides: TGTGCCAGCAGCTCGACGGCAGGGGGCGCGAGGAATGAGCAGTTCTTC. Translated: CASSSTAGGARNEQFF.

CDR3 bases: TGCGCCAGCAGCCCTTCGGGGGGCAGACTTGAAAAACTGTTTTTT. It specifies CASSPSGGRLEKLFF. The V and J genes are TRBV5-1 and TRBJ1-4, with a possible D match to TRBD1 (6 bases). This CDR3 contains 15 residues. Trimming shortened V by 4 bases and J by 7 bases, and 17 bases separated the two germline ends. The germline V gene has CDR1 SGHRS and CDR2 YFSETQ.

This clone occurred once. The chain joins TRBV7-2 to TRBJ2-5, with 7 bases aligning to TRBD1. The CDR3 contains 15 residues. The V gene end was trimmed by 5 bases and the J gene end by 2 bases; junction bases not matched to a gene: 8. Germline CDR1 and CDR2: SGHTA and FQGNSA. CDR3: CASSPGTAQQETQYF. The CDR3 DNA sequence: TGTGCCAGCAGCCCAGGGACAGCTCAACAAGAGACCCAGTACTTC.

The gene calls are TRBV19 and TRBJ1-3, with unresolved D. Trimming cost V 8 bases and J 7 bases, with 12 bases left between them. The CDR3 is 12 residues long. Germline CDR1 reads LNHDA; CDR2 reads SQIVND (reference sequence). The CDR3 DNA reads TGTGCCAGTTCGCCGGGTCTGAACACCATATATTTT. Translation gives CASSPGLNTIYF.

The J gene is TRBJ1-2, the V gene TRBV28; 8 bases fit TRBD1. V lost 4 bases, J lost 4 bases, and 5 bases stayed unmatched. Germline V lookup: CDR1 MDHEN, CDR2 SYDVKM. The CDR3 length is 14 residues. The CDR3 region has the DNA TGTGCCAGCAGTTCAGGGGGCGCGGGCTATGGCTACACCTTC. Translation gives CASSSGGAGYGYTF.